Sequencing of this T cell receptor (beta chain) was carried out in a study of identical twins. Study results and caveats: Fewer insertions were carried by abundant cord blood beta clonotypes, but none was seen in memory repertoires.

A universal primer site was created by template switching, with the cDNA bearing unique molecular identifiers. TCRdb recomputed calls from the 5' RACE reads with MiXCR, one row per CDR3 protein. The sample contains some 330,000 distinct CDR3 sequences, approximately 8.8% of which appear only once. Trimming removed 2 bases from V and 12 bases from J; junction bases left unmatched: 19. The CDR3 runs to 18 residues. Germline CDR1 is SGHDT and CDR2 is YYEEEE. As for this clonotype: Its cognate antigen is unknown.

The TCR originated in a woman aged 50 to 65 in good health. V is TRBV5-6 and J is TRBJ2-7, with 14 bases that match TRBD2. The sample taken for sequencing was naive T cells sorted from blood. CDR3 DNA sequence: TGTGCCAGCAGCTTCTCCCATAATGTGGGGACTAGCGGGAGAGAACCGTACTTC. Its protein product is CASSFSHNVGTSGREPYF.